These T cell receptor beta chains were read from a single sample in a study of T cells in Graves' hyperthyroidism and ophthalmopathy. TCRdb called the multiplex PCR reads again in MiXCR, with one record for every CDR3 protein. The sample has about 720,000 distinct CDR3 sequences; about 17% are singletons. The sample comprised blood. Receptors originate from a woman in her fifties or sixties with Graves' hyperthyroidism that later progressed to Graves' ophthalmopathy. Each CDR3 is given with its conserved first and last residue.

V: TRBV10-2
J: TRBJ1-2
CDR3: CASSDQGIYGYTF

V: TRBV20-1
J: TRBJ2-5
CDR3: CSASPGGMETQYF

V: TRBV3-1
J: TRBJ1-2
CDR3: CASSHPGAGRSNYGYTF

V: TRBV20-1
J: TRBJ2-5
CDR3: CSAREQYGETQYF

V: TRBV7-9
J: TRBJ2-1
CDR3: CASSRRGGAYNEQFF

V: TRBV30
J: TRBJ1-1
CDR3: CAWSVQQSTEAFF

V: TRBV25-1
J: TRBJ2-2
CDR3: CASSGRTTNTGELFF

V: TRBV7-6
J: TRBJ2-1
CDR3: CASSISGGGNEQFF

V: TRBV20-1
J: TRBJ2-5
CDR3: CSAGTSVETQYF

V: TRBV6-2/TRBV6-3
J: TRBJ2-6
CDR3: CASSPRSTSGANVLTF

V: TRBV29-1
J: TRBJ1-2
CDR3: CCGQINYGYTF

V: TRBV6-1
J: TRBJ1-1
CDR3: CASSQGAHTEAFF

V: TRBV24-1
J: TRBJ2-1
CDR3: CATSDLDAPHNEQFF

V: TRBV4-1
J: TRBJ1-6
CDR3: CASSQGRDRLKSPLHF

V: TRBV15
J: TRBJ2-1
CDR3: CATSEGRGNEQFF

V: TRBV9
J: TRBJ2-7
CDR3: CASSVGGQGNEQYF

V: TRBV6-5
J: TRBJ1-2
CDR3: CASSYSNSPTYGYTF

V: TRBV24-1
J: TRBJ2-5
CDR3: CATSDIGQQKQETQYF

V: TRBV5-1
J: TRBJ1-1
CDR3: CASSLEGARGTEAFF

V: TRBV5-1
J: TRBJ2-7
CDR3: CASSPTTQGYEQYF

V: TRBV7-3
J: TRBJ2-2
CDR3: CASSLLQGPTGELFF

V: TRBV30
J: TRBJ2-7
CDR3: CAWMQDTLYEQYF

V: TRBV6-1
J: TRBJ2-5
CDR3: CASSEAGLVLYF

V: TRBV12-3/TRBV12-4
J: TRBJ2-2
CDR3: CASSVTSRPGELFF

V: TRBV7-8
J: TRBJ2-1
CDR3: CASSSLTSGGYNEQFF

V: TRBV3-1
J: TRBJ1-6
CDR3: CASSDLGPYNSPLHF

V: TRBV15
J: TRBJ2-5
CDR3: CATSGQGSETQYF

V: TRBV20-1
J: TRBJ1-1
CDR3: CSARDSGNMNTEAFF

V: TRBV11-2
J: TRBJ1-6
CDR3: CASSLNRGGNSPLHF

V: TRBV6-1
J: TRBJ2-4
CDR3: CASRRGVAKNIQYF

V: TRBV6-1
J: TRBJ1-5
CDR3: CASSSGGGFNQPQHF

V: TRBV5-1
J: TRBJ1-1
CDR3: CASSFGQITEAFF

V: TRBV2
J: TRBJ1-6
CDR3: CASRAGRNSPLHF

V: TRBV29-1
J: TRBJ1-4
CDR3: CSAGGTRESTNEKLFF

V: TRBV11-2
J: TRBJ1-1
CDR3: CASRPDRVVTEAFF

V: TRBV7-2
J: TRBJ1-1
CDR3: CASSSTGGESRNTEAFF

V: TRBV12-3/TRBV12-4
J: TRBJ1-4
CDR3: CASSFAGDEKLFF

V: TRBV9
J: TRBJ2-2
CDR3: CASSVTVGGDGELFF

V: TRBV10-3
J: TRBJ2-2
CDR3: CAISESNWVGELFF

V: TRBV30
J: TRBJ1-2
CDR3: CASTVPGGYTF

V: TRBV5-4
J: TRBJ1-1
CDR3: CASSFGEVVEAFF

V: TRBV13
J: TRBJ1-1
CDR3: CATETGNTEAFF

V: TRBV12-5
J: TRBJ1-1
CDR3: CASGFSGDTEAFF

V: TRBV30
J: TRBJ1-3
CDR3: CAWSKGVGGNTIYF

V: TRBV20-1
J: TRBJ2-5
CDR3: CSAPQTPDRDYQETQYF

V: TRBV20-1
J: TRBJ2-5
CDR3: CSGGVRRLAGGVETQYF

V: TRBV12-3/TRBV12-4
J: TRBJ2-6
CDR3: CASRRGRYSGANVLTF

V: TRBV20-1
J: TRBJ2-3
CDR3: CNASKPSPDTQYF

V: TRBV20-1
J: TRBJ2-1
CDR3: CSASIRGPYNEQFF

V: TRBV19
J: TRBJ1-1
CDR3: CASTSPWSTEAFF

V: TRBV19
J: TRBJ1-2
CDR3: CASSNGQDYYGYTF

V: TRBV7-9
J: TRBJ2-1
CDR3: CASSSQWKGNSYNEQFF

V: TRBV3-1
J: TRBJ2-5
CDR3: CASSSNLERGGETQYF

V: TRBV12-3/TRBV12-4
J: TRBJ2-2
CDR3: CASSYENPNTGELFF

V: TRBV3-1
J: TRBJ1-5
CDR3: CASSQGTVSNQPQHF